The 20 T cell receptor beta chains listed next were all sequenced from one sample in a study of T cells in Graves' hyperthyroidism and ophthalmopathy. Amplification of TCR beta CDR3 regions used RNA as the template. First-round RT-PCR of the TCR CDR3 relied on the HTBI primer set. TCRdb recomputed calls from the multiplex PCR reads with MiXCR, one row per CDR3 protein. The table records hundreds of thousands of distinct CDR3 sequences, more than 12% of them present only once. The source material was blood. These receptors were collected from a woman aged 45-59 years with Graves' ophthalmopathy.

V gene TRBV12-3 or TRBV12-4 combines with J gene TRBJ2-3; TRBD1 is a possible D gene (6 bases). Trimming removed 8 bases from V and 2 bases from J, with 23 bases in between. The CDR3 is made up of 17 amino acids. The chain's CDR3 is CASGQDETGPITDTQYF. CDR3 sequence (DNA): TGTGCCAGCGGGCAGGACGAGACAGGTCCCATCACAGATACGCAGTATTTT.

This clonotype was recorded many times. The chain couples TRBV27 to TRBJ1-1; D not resolved. The CDR3 is made up of 11 amino acids. The V gene's germline CDR1 is MNHEY and CDR2 SMNVEV (reference sequence). V shed 8 bases and J shed 6 bases, with 10 bases lying between them. The CDR3 sequence is CASADGAEAFF. The CDR3 bases are TGTGCCAGCGCCGATGGAGCTGAAGCTTTCTTT.

This clonotype has a handful of counts. This sequence joins TRBV28 and TRBJ1-5, with 8 positions matching TRBD1. Germline V CDR1 and CDR2: MDHEN, SYDVKM. Losses at the gene ends were 3 bases for V and 3 bases for J; bases not matched to a gene: 7. The CDR3 spans 16 residues. The CDR3 here is CASSLWGGQANQPQHF. Written as DNA, the CDR3 is TGTGCCAGCAGTTTGTGGGGGGGACAGGCCAATCAGCCCCAGCATTTT.

In this sample, this clonotype turned up a few times. The CDR3 nucleotides are TGTGCCAGCAGCCCCATCGTGAATCAGCCCCAGCATTTT. Protein: CASSPIVNQPQHF. The chain combines TRBV7-9 with TRBJ1-5; the D is unclear. Germline V lookup: CDR1 SEHNR, CDR2 FQNEAQ (reference sequence). The CDR3 is 13 residues long. Trimming took off 5 bases at V and 4 bases at J, with 9 bases between the two ends.

This clonotype appeared many times. The rearrangement links TRBV24-1 to TRBJ2-1; 8 bases fit TRBD1. V shed 1 base, J shed 2 bases, and the junction held 12 bases outside the gene matches. The CDR3 is 19 residues long. Germline CDR1 and CDR2: KGHDR and SFDVKD. The CDR3 loop is CATSDFRQGLEGPYNEQFF. The DNA for the CDR3 is TGTGCCACCAGTGATTTCCGACAGGGGTTAGAAGGCCCCTACAATGAGCAGTTCTTC.

This clonotype came up many times. The V gene is TRBV27, the J gene TRBJ2-7; 7 bases are a match to TRBD2. The CDR3 is 16 residues long. With 8 bases clipped from V and 8 bases from J, the junction kept 21 bases outside the gene matches. Per germline, CDR1 MNHEY and CDR2 SMNVEV (reference sequence). Here the CDR3 DNA reads TGTGCCAGCTCCTTACCGGGGTCTAGCGGCTCTACGAAGCAGTACTTC. It translates to CASSLPGSSGSTKQYF.

This clonotype was observed a few times. This sequence joins TRBV11-3 and TRBJ2-4; D is possibly TRBD1 or TRBD2 (5 bases each). V shed 4 bases and J shed 6 bases, with 7 bases lying between them. The length of the CDR3 is 12 residues. In germline, CDR1 is SGHNT, CDR2 YENEEA. CDR3: CASSSRGNIQYF. The CDR3 nucleotides are TGTGCCAGCAGCTCGAGGGGAAACATTCAGTACTTC.

This clonotype occurred many times. V is TRBV7-8 and J is TRBJ2-3; 8 bases line up with TRBD1. V lost 5 bases, J lost 1 base, and 8 bases stayed unmatched. The CDR3 spans 16 residues. Germline V CDR1 and CDR2: SGHVS, FQNEAQ. DNA for the CDR3: TGTGCCAGCAGCCCGGACAGGGCAAGGGGCACAGATACGCAGTATTTT. It is translated as CASSPDRARGTDTQYF.

This clonotype was observed at least ten times. The chain recombines TRBV27 with TRBJ2-5, with 9 bases matching TRBD1. Germline V gives CDR1 MNHEY, CDR2 SMNVEV (reference sequence). With 5 bases clipped from V and 1 base from J, the junction kept 14 bases outside the gene matches. CDR3 size: 18 residues. CDR3 coding DNA: TGTGCCAGCAGTCCCGCCCTTGGGACAGGGAGCGGCCAAGAGACCCAGTACTTC. This sequence encodes CASSPALGTGSGQETQYF.

This clonotype was seen more than once but under ten times. The chain employs TRBV6-1 and TRBJ1-2, with D maybe TRBD1 (5 bases). This CDR3 has 13 residues. Deletions cut 4 bases from V and 2 bases from J, with 8 bases between. Germline CDR1 is MNHNS and CDR2 is SASEGT. DNA for the CDR3: TGTGCCAGCAGTGCGACAGACAACTATGGCTACACCTTC. It is translated as CASSATDNYGYTF.

The chain couples TRBV15 to TRBJ2-7; the D is unclear. CDR1 is LNHNV, CDR2 YYDKDF, per germline (reference sequence). Trimming removed 1 base at V and 3 bases at J, with 4 bases between. The CDR3 covers 12 residues. The CDR3 region is CATSRGYYEQYF. Here the CDR3 DNA reads TGTGCCACCAGCAGAGGATACTACGAGCAGTACTTC.

This clonotype was recorded at least ten times. V usage is TRBV20-1 and J usage is TRBJ2-1; TRBD1 is a possible D gene (6 bases). Trimming shortened V by 4 bases and J by 2 bases, and 15 bases separated the two germline ends. The germline gives CDR1 DFQATT, CDR2 SNEGSKA (reference sequence). The CDR3 consists of 15 residues. Here the CDR3 DNA reads TGCAGTGCTATAGTTAGGACAGCTACCTACAATGAGCAGTTCTTC. This gives the protein CSAIVRTATYNEQFF.

The chain employs TRBV28 and TRBJ2-1; 10 nucleotides agree with TRBD1. Unmatched junction bases numbered 10, after V lost 5 bases and J lost 6 bases. There are 16 residues in the CDR3. Germline CDR1 reads MDHEN; CDR2 reads SYDVKM. CDR3 bases: TGTGCCAGCAGTGTGGACAGGGGGGCGTTGTTCAATGAGCAGTTCTTC. This sequence encodes CASSVDRGALFNEQFF.

This clonotype was detected many times. The CDR3 sequence: CASSPDLRQNTEAFF. The CDR3 region has the DNA TGTGCCAGCTCACCCGACCTAAGACAGAACACTGAAGCTTTCTTT. V is TRBV18 and J is TRBJ1-1; D gene uncertain. Germline V lookup: CDR1 KGHSH, CDR2 LQKENI. The CDR3 length is 15 residues. The V gene lost 3 bases and the J gene lost 1 base, with 12 bases spanning the gap.

This clonotype was counted ten times or more. The CDR3 DNA reads TGTGCCTGGAGCGCCGGGACAGAGAAAGCTTTCTTT. It codes for CAWSAGTEKAFF. The chain carries TRBV30 and TRBJ1-1, with TRBD1 matching over 7 bases. Per the germline V gene, CDR1 is GTSNPN and CDR2 is SVGIG (reference sequence). Trimming removed 3 bases from V and 9 bases from J; junction bases left unmatched: 7. The CDR3 consists of 12 residues.

This clonotype was counted many times. This chain links TRBV18 with TRBJ2-7, with D perhaps matching TRBD1 (6 bases). Germline V gives CDR1 KGHSH, CDR2 LQKENI. The length of the CDR3 is 15 residues. V dropped 3 bases and J dropped 5 bases, with 17 bases sitting between them. The CDR3 reads CASSPYQGSSNEQYF. In nucleotides, the CDR3 is TGTGCCAGCTCACCTTACCAGGGGAGTTCGAACGAGCAGTACTTC.

This clonotype came up a few times. The final CDR3 position lacks the conserved phenylalanine or tryptophan, pointing to a likely read error. The rearrangement uses TRBV6-1 and TRBJ2-7; TRBD2 is a possible D gene (6 bases). Germline-derived CDR1 and CDR2 are MNHNS and SASEGT. The V gene lost 5 bases and the J gene lost 0 bases, with 11 bases spanning the gap. There are 14 residues in the CDR3. The CDR3 loop reads CASSSPGSSYEQYL. The DNA of the CDR3 is TGTGCCAGCAGTTCCCCCGGGAGCTCCTACGAGCAGTACCTC.

This clonotype was found many times. This chain uses TRBV12-3 or TRBV12-4 with TRBJ1-6; the match to TRBD1 covers 8 bases. V shed 5 bases, J shed 7 bases, and the junction held 7 bases outside the gene matches. The CDR3 extends over 15 amino acids. CDR3 sequence: CASSLPTGVNSPLHF. The CDR3 nucleotides are TGTGCCAGCAGTCTACCGACAGGGGTAAATTCACCCCTCCACTTT.

This clonotype was seen only once. This chain joins TRBV6-1 and TRBJ2-1; tentatively, D is TRBD1 (6 bases). V was pared by 3 bases and J by 5 bases, with 11 bases between. This CDR3 comprises 14 residues. Germline CDR1 MNHNS, CDR2 SASEGT. DNA for the CDR3: TGTGCCAGCAGTGACTGGGGGCGAAACAATGAGCAGTTCTTC. Translation gives CASSDWGRNNEQFF.

The CDR3 DNA follows: TGTGCCAGCAGTCTTCCACTTAGCTCTGGGGCCAACGTCCTGACTTTC. Residues: CASSLPLSSGANVLTF. J is TRBJ2-6 and V is TRBV28; D remains unclear. The V gene lost 5 bases and the J gene lost 0 bases, with 11 bases spanning the gap. The CDR3 runs 16 residues. Germline V lookup: CDR1 MDHEN, CDR2 SYDVKM.